Listed below are T cell receptor beta chains from one sample, sequenced in a study of blood T cell repertoires in COVID-19. Using immunoSEQ multiplex PCR, the repertoire was profiled, and TCRdb retains in-frame clones only, with some absent. The sample yields approximately 290,000 clones, 90% seen once. Sequencing input: PBMCs or T cells enriched from blood (not recorded which). These receptors originate from a woman aged 18-29 years with acute COVID-19. Both conserved end residues are part of each CDR3. A D gene is named only where the DNA matches it firmly. Clone size appears in some rows only: once, few, many, or a class for an expanded clone.

j_call: TRBJ1-1; clone_size: -; v_call: TRBV7-9; d_call: -; cdr3_nt: TGTGCCAGCAGCCTGCTTAATCTACGCAGGGGAAGAGAAACTGAAGCTTTCTTT; cdr3_aa: CASSLLNLRRGRETEAFF
j_call: TRBJ1-5; clone_size: -; v_call: TRBV7-8; d_call: -; cdr3_nt: TGTGCCAGCAGCCCCAGGGTTAAAGCTAATCAGCCCCAGCATTTT; cdr3_aa: CASSPRVKANQPQHF
j_call: TRBJ1-6; clone_size: -; v_call: TRBV11-3; d_call: TRBD1; cdr3_nt: TGTGCCAGCAGCTCCCGGGACAGCCAGAATTCACCCCTCCACTTT; cdr3_aa: CASSSRDSQNSPLHF
j_call: TRBJ1-5; clone_size: -; v_call: TRBV28; d_call: TRBD1; cdr3_nt: TGTGCCAGCAGGTGGACAGGGTATAGCAATCAGCCCCAGCATTTT; cdr3_aa: CASRWTGYSNQPQHF
j_call: TRBJ1-6; clone_size: -; v_call: TRBV19; d_call: -; cdr3_nt: TGTGCCAGTAGTATTCAGTTCTATAATTCACCCCTCCACTTT; cdr3_aa: CASSIQFYNSPLHF
j_call: TRBJ1-5; clone_size: -; v_call: TRBV19; d_call: -; cdr3_nt: TGTGCCAGTAGTATATTTCGGGATCAGCCCCAGCATTTT; cdr3_aa: CASSIFRDQPQHF
j_call: TRBJ1-1; clone_size: -; v_call: TRBV30; d_call: -; cdr3_nt: TGTGCCTGGAGTACCGGCGGCGAAGCTTTCTTT; cdr3_aa: CAWSTGGEAFF
j_call: TRBJ2-7; clone_size: -; v_call: TRBV28; d_call: -; cdr3_nt: TGTGCCAGCAGCTCTAGATCCTACGAGCAGTACTTC; cdr3_aa: CASSSRSYEQYF
j_call: TRBJ2-1; clone_size: -; v_call: TRBV3-1/TRBV3-2; d_call: TRBD2; cdr3_nt: TGTGCCAGCAGCCGCAGACTAGCGGGAAAGGATGGGAATGAGCAGTTCTTC; cdr3_aa: CASSRRLAGKDGNEQFF
j_call: TRBJ1-5; clone_size: few; v_call: TRBV12-3/TRBV12-4; d_call: TRBD1; cdr3_nt: TGTGCCAGCAGGACAGGGTTTGATCAGCCCCAGCATTTT; cdr3_aa: CASRTGFDQPQHF
j_call: TRBJ2-1; clone_size: -; v_call: TRBV7-9; d_call: -; cdr3_nt: TGTGCCAGCAGCCCCCTGGAGCCGATCTACAATGAGCAGTTCTTC; cdr3_aa: CASSPLEPIYNEQFF
j_call: TRBJ1-1; clone_size: -; v_call: TRBV29-1; d_call: -; cdr3_nt: TGCAGCGGAGTACGGGGGAACACTGAAGCTTTCTTT; cdr3_aa: CSGVRGNTEAFF
j_call: TRBJ1-5; clone_size: -; v_call: TRBV7-2; d_call: -; cdr3_nt: TGTGCCAGCAGCGCTGGACAGCTCAATCAGCCCCAGCATTTT; cdr3_aa: CASSAGQLNQPQHF
j_call: TRBJ1-4; clone_size: -; v_call: TRBV18; d_call: TRBD1; cdr3_nt: TGTGCCAGCTCACTAAACGTCGACCAACAGGGGGCCGGAAAACTGTTTTTT; cdr3_aa: CASSLNVDQQGAGKLFF
j_call: TRBJ2-3; clone_size: -; v_call: TRBV12-3/TRBV12-4; d_call: TRBD1; cdr3_nt: TGTGCCAGCAGGACAGGGGGCACAGATACGCAGTATTTT; cdr3_aa: CASRTGGTDTQYF
j_call: TRBJ2-3; clone_size: -; v_call: TRBV19; d_call: -; cdr3_nt: TGTGCCAGTAGATCACAGGGAGGGGGCACAGATACGCAGTATTTT; cdr3_aa: CASRSQGGGTDTQYF
j_call: TRBJ2-7; clone_size: -; v_call: TRBV5-8; d_call: TRBD1; cdr3_nt: TGTGCCAGCAGCTTTACCGGGACAGGGGCCTACGAGCAGTACTTC; cdr3_aa: CASSFTGTGAYEQYF
j_call: TRBJ1-2; clone_size: once; v_call: TRBV28; d_call: TRBD1; cdr3_nt: TGTGCCAGCAGTTTAACGGGGACAGGGTATTTCAATGGCTACACCTTC; cdr3_aa: CASSLTGTGYFNGYTF
j_call: TRBJ2-1; clone_size: -; v_call: TRBV19; d_call: TRBD2; cdr3_nt: TGTGCCAGTAGTATTGGGGCTAGCGGACCCTACAATGAGCAGTTCTTC; cdr3_aa: CASSIGASGPYNEQFF
j_call: TRBJ2-7; clone_size: few; v_call: TRBV2; d_call: -; cdr3_nt: TGTGCCAGCCTTCAGGACACTGGGTACTACGAGCAGTACTTC; cdr3_aa: CASLQDTGYYEQYF
j_call: TRBJ2-7; clone_size: -; v_call: TRBV28; d_call: TRBD2; cdr3_nt: TGTGCCAGCAGTTCGCTGGCGATAGCGGGAGGACGGGAGCAGTACTTC; cdr3_aa: CASSSLAIAGGREQYF
j_call: TRBJ2-1; clone_size: -; v_call: TRBV7-2; d_call: TRBD2; cdr3_nt: TGTGCCAGCAGCTGGACTAGCGGGAACTATGAGCAGTTCTTC; cdr3_aa: CASSWTSGNYEQFF
j_call: TRBJ1-1; clone_size: -; v_call: TRBV13; d_call: -; cdr3_nt: TGTGCCAGCGGGTCAATCGGCGGAGGGGCCACTGAAGCTTTCTTT; cdr3_aa: CASGSIGGGATEAFF
j_call: TRBJ2-7; clone_size: -; v_call: TRBV7-9; d_call: -; cdr3_nt: TGTGCCAGCAGCCCGATGCAAGGGGCGTTCGAGCAGTACTTC; cdr3_aa: CASSPMQGAFEQYF
j_call: TRBJ2-1; clone_size: once; v_call: TRBV5-1; d_call: TRBD1; cdr3_nt: TGCGCCAGCAGCCACGCTTTGACAGGGGGGGACGGGTCCTACAATGAGCAGTTCTTC; cdr3_aa: CASSHALTGGDGSYNEQFF
j_call: TRBJ1-1; clone_size: -; v_call: TRBV19; d_call: -; cdr3_nt: TGTGCCAGTAGTACCGGGGGACGGATGAACACTGAAGCTTTCTTT; cdr3_aa: CASSTGGRMNTEAFF
j_call: TRBJ2-1; clone_size: -; v_call: TRBV7-3; d_call: TRBD1; cdr3_nt: TGTGCCAGCAGCTTACCCCCACAGGCAGGGGGCTACAATGAGCAGTTCTTC; cdr3_aa: CASSLPPQAGGYNEQFF
j_call: TRBJ2-7; clone_size: once; v_call: TRBV9; d_call: TRBD2; cdr3_nt: TGTGCCAGCAGCGTTAGCGGGAGGGTGACCGAGCAGTACTTC; cdr3_aa: CASSVSGRVTEQYF
j_call: TRBJ1-4; clone_size: few; v_call: TRBV6-1; d_call: TRBD1; cdr3_nt: TGTGCCAGCAGTGAAACTAACCAGGGGGCCCGTAACGAAAAACTGTTTTTT; cdr3_aa: CASSETNQGARNEKLFF
j_call: TRBJ1-4; clone_size: -; v_call: TRBV15; d_call: -; cdr3_nt: TGTGCCACCAGCAGAGATAAGGGGGGGACCAACAATGAAAAACTGTTTTTT; cdr3_aa: CATSRDKGGTNNEKLFF
j_call: TRBJ2-3; clone_size: -; v_call: TRBV5-6; d_call: -; cdr3_nt: TGTGCCAGCAGCTTGCGGAGGGCCCCCACAGATACGCAGTATTTT; cdr3_aa: CASSLRRAPTDTQYF
j_call: TRBJ1-2; clone_size: -; v_call: TRBV5-1; d_call: -; cdr3_nt: TGCGCCAGCAGCCCCGAGGGAGTAGGACACTATGGCTACACCTTC; cdr3_aa: CASSPEGVGHYGYTF
j_call: TRBJ1-1; clone_size: -; v_call: TRBV15; d_call: TRBD1; cdr3_nt: TGTGCAACCGCGACAGGGCAGAACACTGAAGCTTTCTTT; cdr3_aa: CATATGQNTEAFF
j_call: TRBJ1-6; clone_size: -; v_call: TRBV7-9; d_call: -; cdr3_nt: TGTGCCAGCAGCTTGGGACACCTCTATAATTCACCCCTCCACTTT; cdr3_aa: CASSLGHLYNSPLHF
j_call: TRBJ2-1; clone_size: -; v_call: TRBV10-1; d_call: TRBD2; cdr3_nt: TGCGCCAGTTCAGCGGGAGGGCCGTACAATGAGCAGTTCTTC; cdr3_aa: CASSAGGPYNEQFF
j_call: TRBJ1-4; clone_size: few; v_call: TRBV28; d_call: TRBD1; cdr3_nt: TGTGCCAGCCTAGACAGGGGGTCTGAAAAACTGTTTTTT; cdr3_aa: CASLDRGSEKLFF
j_call: TRBJ1-5; clone_size: once; v_call: TRBV28; d_call: -; cdr3_nt: TGTGCCAGCAGGGGATCGGGAATTAATCTGGAGCATTTT; cdr3_aa: CASRGSGINLEHF
j_call: TRBJ1-2; clone_size: -; v_call: TRBV7-6; d_call: TRBD1; cdr3_nt: TGTGCCAGCAGCGGTAGGGGGCGGGATGGCTACACCTTC; cdr3_aa: CASSGRGRDGYTF
j_call: TRBJ1-1; clone_size: -; v_call: TRBV5-1; d_call: -; cdr3_nt: TGCGCCAGCAGCTGGGGGGAGATGAACACTGAAGCTTTCTTT; cdr3_aa: CASSWGEMNTEAFF
j_call: TRBJ1-4; clone_size: -; v_call: TRBV7-9; d_call: TRBD1; cdr3_nt: TGTGCCAGCAGCCTCGGGACAGGGGGCGAAGAAAAACTGTTTTTT; cdr3_aa: CASSLGTGGEEKLFF
j_call: TRBJ2-2; clone_size: -; v_call: TRBV27; d_call: TRBD1; cdr3_nt: TGTGCCAGCAGTTTTGCAGGGGGCGGGTTTATCGGGGAGCTGTTTTTT; cdr3_aa: CASSFAGGGFIGELFF
j_call: TRBJ2-1; clone_size: -; v_call: TRBV28; d_call: TRBD2; cdr3_nt: TGTGCCAGCAGTTTCTATACTAGCGGCGACAATGAGCAGTTCTTC; cdr3_aa: CASSFYTSGDNEQFF
j_call: TRBJ1-2; clone_size: -; v_call: TRBV28; d_call: -; cdr3_nt: TGTGCCAGCAGTTTTAAGAGAGCCGGCTACACCTTC; cdr3_aa: CASSFKRAGYTF
j_call: TRBJ2-3; clone_size: -; v_call: TRBV9; d_call: TRBD2; cdr3_nt: TGTGCCAGCAGCGTAGATAGCGGGTCTAGCACAGATACGCAGTATTTT; cdr3_aa: CASSVDSGSSTDTQYF
j_call: TRBJ2-1; clone_size: -; v_call: TRBV7-6; d_call: TRBD2; cdr3_nt: TGTGCCAGCAGCTTAGCGCGTGGCGGGAGGGCCCACAATGAGCAGTTCTTC; cdr3_aa: CASSLARGGRAHNEQFF
j_call: TRBJ1-3; clone_size: -; v_call: TRBV12-5; d_call: -; cdr3_nt: TGTGCTAGTGGTGCCTTGGGGCAGTCTGGAAACACCATATATTTT; cdr3_aa: CASGALGQSGNTIYF